The 24 T cell receptor beta chains below were found in one sample sequenced in a study of T cell responses to AZD1222 COVID-19 vaccine. Assay used: immunoSEQ multiplex PCR; TCRdb lists only in-frame clones, some missing. The repertoire holds roughly 170,000 clones, 90% seen once, with approximately 3% in the top ten. The material was peripheral blood, obtained on day 0 of AZD1222 vaccination. The source of these receptors is an adult in good health.

This sequence joins TRBV6-6 and TRBJ2-7, with D possibly being TRBD1 or TRBD2 (5 bases each). CDR1 and CDR2 from the germline V gene are MNHNY and SVGAGI (reference sequence). The CDR3 contains 15 residues. V was clipped by 1 base and J by 3 bases, with 13 bases between them. The CDR3 bases are TGTGCCAGCAGTTACTTGTCCGGGACGGACTACGAGCAGTACTTC. Residues: CASSYLSGTDYEQYF.

The chain employs TRBV6-2 or TRBV6-3 and TRBJ2-1; the match to TRBD2 covers 10 bases. The CDR3 loop spans 17 amino acids. Germline V gene sequence: CDR1 MNHEY, CDR2 SVGEGT. V was pared by 5 bases and J by 4 bases, with 11 bases of the junction left unmatched. The CDR3, as DNA: TGTGCCAGCAGTCCAAACACCGGGACTAGCGAATACAATGAGCAGTTCTTC. Amino acid sequence: CASSPNTGTSEYNEQFF.

The rearrangement uses TRBV7-8 and TRBJ1-4, with D possibly TRBD1 on 5 matching bases. Trimming took off 2 bases at V and 5 bases at J, with 12 bases between the two ends. This CDR3 is built from 15 residues. Germline-derived CDR1 and CDR2 are SGHVS and FQNEAQ. The CDR3 loop reads CASSLRLGQNEKLFF. CDR3 DNA: TGTGCCAGCAGCTTACGTCTGGGGCAGAATGAAAAACTGTTTTTT. The variable domain in full, completed from reference TRBV7-8 and TRBJ1-4, reads GAGVSQSPRYKVAKRGQDVALRCDPISGHVSLFWYQQALGQGPEFLTYFQNEAQLDKSGLPSDRFFAERPEGSVSTLKIQRTQQEDSAVYLCASSLRLGQNEKLFFGSGTQLSVL.

V and J are TRBV11-3 and TRBJ2-5; D gene ambiguous. The CDR3 loop spans 16 amino acids. CDR1 is SGHNT and CDR2 is YENEEA in the germline V gene. V shed 1 base and J shed 2 bases, with 14 bases lying between them. For the CDR3, the DNA is TGTGCCAGCAGCTTAGGGACGGACCGACCACAAGAGACCCAGTACTTC. Its protein is CASSLGTDRPQETQYF.

V gene TRBV7-9 combines with J gene TRBJ2-3; 13 nucleotides line up with TRBD2. Trimming at V came to 5 bases and at J to 7 bases, leaving 12 bases not matched to a gene. Germline assignment: CDR1 SEHNR and CDR2 FQNEAQ (reference sequence). The CDR3 length is 17 residues. This CDR3 is CASSPGTSGVHGNTQYF. Written as DNA, the CDR3 is TGTGCCAGCAGCCCCGGGACTAGCGGGGTCCACGGGAATACGCAGTATTTT.

J is TRBJ2-2 and V is TRBV14, with 11 bases matching TRBD2. This CDR3 is 15 amino acids long. Germline CDR1 reads SGHDN; CDR2 reads FVKESK. Trimming at V came to 4 bases and at J to 5 bases, leaving 3 bases not matched to a gene. The DNA of the CDR3 is TGTGCCAGCAGCCCCCGACTAGCGGGAACCGGGGAGCTGTTTTTT. Translated: CASSPRLAGTGELFF. The entire variable domain, with the rest obtained from reference TRBV14 and TRBJ2-2, is as follows: EAGVTQFPSHSVIEKGQTVTLRCDPISGHDNLYWYRRVMGKEIKFLLHFVKESKQDESGMPNNRFLAERTGGTYSTLKVQPAELEDSGVYFCASSPRLAGTGELFFGEGSRLTVL.

V gene TRBV6-2 or TRBV6-3 combines with J gene TRBJ1-1; a possible D gene is TRBD1 (6 bases). Trimming removed 7 bases at V and 1 base at J, with 10 bases between. The CDR3 totals 13 residues. Germline V CDR1 and CDR2: MNHEY, SVGEGT. The CDR3 loop is CASTPGANTEAFF. CDR3 coding DNA: TGTGCCAGCACCCCGGGGGCGAACACTGAAGCTTTCTTT.

The genes are TRBV19 and TRBJ2-2; D is possibly TRBD1 (5 bases). Trimming pared 5 bases from V and 3 bases from J, leaving 10 bases between. The germline gives CDR1 LNHDA, CDR2 SQIVND (reference sequence). The CDR3 is 14 residues long. The CDR3 spells CASSDSAHTGELFF. The CDR3 DNA is TGTGCCAGTAGTGACAGCGCCCACACCGGGGAGCTGTTTTTT.

V is TRBV5-1 and J is TRBJ1-4; perhaps TRBD1 as D (5 bases). Trimming stripped 4 bases from V and 0 bases from J, with 16 bases between. The CDR3 loop spans 17 amino acids. CDR1 and CDR2 (germline): SGHRS, YFSETQ. CDR3: CASSGSYGAATNEKLFF. The CDR3 region has the DNA TGCGCCAGCAGCGGGTCATATGGGGCTGCAACTAATGAAAAACTGTTTTTT.

This rearrangement joins TRBV9 to TRBJ2-7; D might be TRBD1 (6 bases). Germline V gene data show CDR1 as SGDLS and CDR2 as YYNGEE. CDR3 length equals 14 residues. V was pared by 1 base and J by 5 bases, with 13 bases between. The CDR3 loop reads CASSVTGYSHEQYF. CDR3 bases: TGTGCCAGCAGCGTAACAGGGTATTCCCACGAGCAGTACTTC.

The V and J genes are TRBV5-4 and TRBJ2-7; a weak D match, TRBD1 (5 bases). The CDR3 contains 14 residues. Looked up from germline, CDR1 is SGHNT and CDR2 is YYREEE (reference sequence). The ends were cut back, 0 bases at V and 7 bases at J, with 14 bases in the middle. The DNA for the CDR3 is TGTGCCAGCAGCTTGGACGGCAGGGTTGAGGAGCAGTACTTC. Protein product: CASSLDGRVEEQYF. Variable domain in full (rest from reference TRBV5-4 and TRBJ2-7): ETGVTQSPTHLIKTRGQQVTLRCSSQSGHNTVSWYQQALGQGPQFIFQYYREEENGRGNFPPRFSGLQFPNYSSELNVNALELDDSALYLCASSLDGRVEEQYFGPGTRLTVT.

V gene TRBV18 combines with J gene TRBJ1-1; weak D call: TRBD1 (5 bases). The germline V gene has CDR1 KGHSH and CDR2 LQKENI. The CDR3 sequence is 15 residues long. V was shortened by 6 bases and J by 0 bases, with 14 bases between the two germline ends. The CDR3 nucleotides read TGTGCCAGCTCGGACGGGATCAGGGTGAACACTGAAGCTTTCTTT. As protein: CASSDGIRVNTEAFF.

The V and J genes are TRBV19 and TRBJ2-7; TRBD2 might be the D (6 bases). This CDR3 comprises 13 residues. Per the germline V gene, CDR1 is LNHDA and CDR2 is SQIVND (reference sequence). V was clipped by 5 bases and J by 6 bases, with 14 bases between them. CDR3 amino acids: CASSPLGGGEQYF. The CDR3 bases are TGTGCCAGTAGTCCACTGGGAGGAGGCGAGCAGTACTTC.

The V call is TRBV19, the J call TRBJ2-2; 8 bases line up with TRBD2. Looked up from germline, CDR1 is LNHDA and CDR2 is SQIVND (reference sequence). The CDR3 runs to 15 residues. Germline trimming cut 3 bases from V and 6 bases from J; bases unmatched to any gene: 6. The CDR3 reads CASSILGGAAGELFF. The CDR3 DNA reads TGTGCCAGTAGTATCCTCGGGGGGGCCGCCGGGGAGCTGTTTTTT.

In its sample, this clone was seen once. The chain carries TRBV6-6 and TRBJ2-7, with D unresolved. V was shortened by 6 bases and J by 0 bases, with 12 bases between the two germline ends. The CDR3 is 14 amino acids. Germline V gene data show CDR1 as MNHNY and CDR2 as SVGAGI (reference sequence). The CDR3 DNA is TGTGCCAGCAGCCCCATTCCACCCTCCTACGAGCAGTACTTC. Its protein is CASSPIPPSYEQYF.

The chain links TRBV23-1 to TRBJ1-2; D uncertain. TRBV23-1 is labeled an ORF, and its function is uncertain. The CDR3 length is 18 residues. V was pared by 1 base and J by 0 bases, with 18 bases between. The CDR3 is CASSQLSGNYTSNYGYTF. The CDR3 DNA reads TGCGCCAGCAGTCAATTATCTGGCAACTACACATCTAACTATGGCTACACCTTC.

In its sample, this clone was seen once. V gene TRBV12-3 or TRBV12-4 combines with J gene TRBJ2-1, with 7 positions matching TRBD2. The CDR3 length is 13 residues. V trimming: 7 bases; J trimming: 7 bases; junction bases outside the gene matches: 7. The DNA of the CDR3 is TGTGCCAGCACCCCCGGACTAGTAAATGAGCAGTTCTTC. Translating it yields CASTPGLVNEQFF.

With respect to this clone: Other DNA sequences from this sample encode an identical CDR3 as well. This rearrangement joins TRBV6-2 or TRBV6-3 to TRBJ1-2; the match to TRBD1 covers 8 bases. V shed 6 bases, J shed 5 bases, and the junction held 5 bases outside the gene matches. CDR1 and CDR2 from the germline V gene are MNHEY and SVGEGT. The CDR3 runs to 13 residues. CDR3 coding DNA: TGTGCCAGCAGCCCCGACAGGGGTTATGGCTACACCTTC. Its translation is CASSPDRGYGYTF.

The V gene is TRBV9, the J gene TRBJ2-3, with D perhaps TRBD1 or TRBD2 (6 bases each). Trimming took off 0 bases at V and 2 bases at J, with 10 bases between the two ends. Germline loops: CDR1 SGDLS, CDR2 YYNGEE. The CDR3 is 15 residues long. CDR3 in amino acids: CASSVGGAVTDTQYF. Written as DNA, the CDR3 is TGTGCCAGCAGCGTAGGGGGGGCCGTCACAGATACGCAGTATTTT.

The chain is built from TRBV29-1 and TRBJ2-7, with D uncertain. CDR3 length equals 13 residues. In germline, CDR1 is SQVTM, CDR2 ANQGSEA. The V gene lost 4 bases and the J gene lost 0 bases, with 10 bases spanning the gap. CDR3 residues: CSVGRTSSYEQYF. In DNA form, the CDR3 reads TGCAGCGTTGGACGGACCAGCTCCTACGAGCAGTACTTC.

J is TRBJ1-1 and V is TRBV19; tentatively, D is TRBD1 (6 bases). The V gene's germline CDR1 is LNHDA and CDR2 SQIVND (reference sequence). The CDR3 runs 14 residues. The V end lost 5 bases, the J end lost 1 base, and 11 bases lay between the germline ends. As DNA, the CDR3 is TGTGCCAGTAGTCTGGACAGCAGGAACACTGAAGCTTTCTTT. Protein: CASSLDSRNTEAFF.

This chain joins TRBV6-5 and TRBJ1-5, with D hard to call. The V gene's germline CDR1 is MNHEY and CDR2 SVGAGI. Trimming took off 4 bases at V and 1 base at J, with 14 bases between the two ends. The length of the CDR3 is 16 residues. The CDR3 is CASSFSGLGSNQPQHF. CDR3 sequence (DNA): TGTGCCAGCAGTTTCTCCGGGCTGGGGAGCAATCAGCCCCAGCATTTT.

V is TRBV19 and J is TRBJ1-1; D not certain. V gave up 6 bases and J gave up 4 bases, with 15 bases separating them. Per germline, CDR1 LNHDA and CDR2 SQIVND (reference sequence). The CDR3 is made up of 14 amino acids. The CDR3 sequence: CASSLLGLSTEAFF. The CDR3 DNA follows: TGTGCCAGTAGCCTCCTTGGACTTTCCACTGAAGCTTTCTTT.

The chain recombines TRBV25-1 with TRBJ2-7; D remains unclear. There are 11 residues in the CDR3. Trimming left V 6 bases short and J 4 bases short, with 7 bases between. The germline CDR1 and CDR2 sequences are MGHDK and SYGVNS. The CDR3 DNA reads TGTGCCAGCAGCTCCAATTACGAGCAGTACTTC. It is translated as CASSSNYEQYF.